These T cell receptor beta chains were read from a single sample in a study of T cell responses to AZD1222 COVID-19 vaccine. The repertoire was sequenced with immunoSEQ multiplex PCR; TCRdb's copy has only in-frame clones and lacks some. Among 150,000 or so clones, approximately 90% were seen once, and the ten largest hold approximately 1.6%. The input for sequencing was peripheral blood, taken on day 0 of AZD1222 vaccination. The source is an adult in good health. Both conserved end residues are part of each CDR3. Fields, in order: D gene, V gene, J gene, CDR3 DNA, CDR3 protein. D genes are given only for firm matches.

D gene: -
V gene: TRBV28
J gene: TRBJ1-5
CDR3 DNA: TGTGCCAGCAGTTTCTCGTATTATCAGCCCCAGCATTTT
CDR3 protein: CASSFSYYQPQHF

D gene: -
V gene: TRBV20-1
J gene: TRBJ2-5
CDR3 DNA: TGCAGTGCTAGTTCGCCGAGGGATCCGACCCAGTACTTC
CDR3 protein: CSASSPRDPTQYF

D gene: TRBD1
V gene: TRBV2
J gene: TRBJ2-2
CDR3 DNA: TGTGCCAGCAGTATACAACAGGGGTCTAACACCGGGGAGCTGTTTTTT
CDR3 protein: CASSIQQGSNTGELFF

D gene: -
V gene: TRBV28
J gene: TRBJ1-5
CDR3 DNA: TGTGCCAGCAGTTTGGGGGGGAGGACGAATCAGCCCCAGCATTTT
CDR3 protein: CASSLGGRTNQPQHF

D gene: -
V gene: TRBV24-1
J gene: TRBJ2-1
CDR3 DNA: TGTGCCACCAGTGATGGTACTAACAATGAGCAGTTCTTC
CDR3 protein: CATSDGTNNEQFF

D gene: -
V gene: TRBV5-1
J gene: TRBJ2-3
CDR3 DNA: TGCGCCAGCAGCTTGTGGGAAGTGGGAGATACGCAGTATTTT
CDR3 protein: CASSLWEVGDTQYF

D gene: -
V gene: TRBV30
J gene: TRBJ1-5
CDR3 DNA: TGTGCCTGGTCCTTTGGGGGGGGTCAGCCCCAGCATTTT
CDR3 protein: CAWSFGGGQPQHF

D gene: -
V gene: TRBV5-3
J gene: TRBJ1-5
CDR3 DNA: TGTGCCAGAAGCTTACGACAGCCCCAGCATTTT
CDR3 protein: CARSLRQPQHF

D gene: TRBD1
V gene: TRBV5-5
J gene: TRBJ1-4
CDR3 DNA: TGTGCCAGCAGCTTGGCCCGTGGGGACAGGGGTTTGACTAATGAAAAACTGTTTTTT
CDR3 protein: CASSLARGDRGLTNEKLFF

D gene: -
V gene: TRBV27
J gene: TRBJ2-5
CDR3 DNA: TGTGCCAGCAGTTTAGAGCGGGTCCCAGAGACCCAGTACTTC
CDR3 protein: CASSLERVPETQYF

D gene: -
V gene: TRBV6-5
J gene: TRBJ2-7
CDR3 DNA: TGTGCCAGCAGTTACGACGGGAGCTCCTACGAGCAGTACTTC
CDR3 protein: CASSYDGSSYEQYF

D gene: -
V gene: TRBV6-5
J gene: TRBJ1-1
CDR3 DNA: TGTGCCAGCACTCAGATATCGAACACTGAAGCTTTCTTT
CDR3 protein: CASTQISNTEAFF

D gene: -
V gene: TRBV29-1
J gene: TRBJ2-7
CDR3 DNA: TGCAGCGTTGAAGTGAGGACACCCGCCCGGGACGAGCAGTACTTC
CDR3 protein: CSVEVRTPARDEQYF

D gene: -
V gene: TRBV5-1
J gene: TRBJ1-3
CDR3 DNA: TGCGCCAGCAGCACAGGGCATGGAAACACCATATATTTT
CDR3 protein: CASSTGHGNTIYF

D gene: -
V gene: TRBV5-1
J gene: TRBJ2-7
CDR3 DNA: TGCGCCAGCAGCTTGGGGCAGGGCGGGGAGCAGTACTTC
CDR3 protein: CASSLGQGGEQYF

D gene: -
V gene: TRBV7-9
J gene: TRBJ1-4
CDR3 DNA: TGTGCCAGCAGCTTCAGGGGATTAACTAATGAAAAACTGTTTTTT
CDR3 protein: CASSFRGLTNEKLFF